This TCR beta chain was captured by sequencing in a study of blood T cell repertoires in COVID-19. Study-wide background: The United States, Italy and Spain were the sources of the acute and convalescent COVID-19 samples. From T cells, B-cell-depleted T cells, or PBMCs came the material, which was cDNA or gDNA.

In the authors' methods: Amplification of reference gene primers was used by the study to estimate nucleated cell counts. Here immunoSEQ multiplex PCR was the method, and the copy in TCRdb shows in-frame clones only, minus some. V and J calls and clone size are those listed in that table; D and trimming were worked out from the DNA. The repertoire holds about 200,000 clones, with 70% to 90% as singletons. Trimming stripped 4 bases from V and 0 bases from J, with 11 bases between. The CDR3 contains 15 residues. Germline CDR1 is SGDLS and CDR2 is YYNGEE. The sequencing sample was made of peripheral blood. V gene TRBV9 combines with J gene TRBJ1-3, with a possible D match to TRBD1 (5 bases). The sequence came from a woman between 65 and 79 years old with acute or convalescent COVID-19. CDR3 coding DNA: TGTGCCAGCAGCCCAGGGCCTCACTCTGGAAACACCATATATTTT. This encodes CASSPGPHSGNTIYF.